The following is a TCR beta chain sequence with its context. Its cognate antigen is unknown. The record originates from a study of cytomegalovirus exposure and HLA in healthy donors. Per germline, CDR1 MNHNS and CDR2 SASEGT. This CDR3 contains 15 residues. V lost 7 bases to trimming and J lost 4 bases, with 17 bases between them. Primers included in the PCR were 60 Vbeta and 13 Jbeta primers. The protocol was immunoSEQ multiplex PCR, while the TCRdb copy is restricted to in-frame clones and leaves out a portion. The sample shows approximately 120,000 clones, more than 60% of them seen only once. Study-wide findings and caveats: Reportedly, TCR beta sequences accurately predicted HLA-A and HLA-B alleles in most subjects. In a later analysis, specific HLA alleles were associated with 15,000 or so TCR beta sequences at a 0.05 false discovery rate.

Source material: PBMCs. This TCR was sampled from a female donor in good health and CMV-seronegative. The rearrangement links TRBV6-1 to TRBJ2-1; D perhaps matches TRBD2 (6 bases). This CDR3 is CASTSLSSGYNEQFF. The CDR3 DNA reads TGTGCCAGCACTTCCCTTTCCAGCGGGTACAATGAGCAGTTCTTC.